The 5 T cell receptor beta chains given below trace back to one sample, sequenced in a study of blood T cell repertoires in COVID-19. Some clones are missing from TCRdb's copy, which holds only in-frame ones; the method was immunoSEQ multiplex PCR. The sample contains 85,000 to 100,000 clones, around 90% of which appear only once. Specimen: peripheral blood. The receptor source for this set is a man between 50 and 59 years old with COVID-19, enrolled during active disease.

V and J are TRBV9 and TRBJ2-1; 7 bases fit TRBD2. Germline values: CDR1 SGDLS, CDR2 YYNGEE. The CDR3 consists of 15 residues. V lost 2 bases to trimming and J lost 3 bases; unmatched junction nucleotides: 5. This CDR3 reads CASSVAPSGYNEQFF. Here the CDR3 DNA reads TGTGCCAGCAGCGTGGCCCCTAGCGGCTACAATGAGCAGTTCTTC.

The chain is built from TRBV15 and TRBJ1-5, with D tentatively TRBD1 (5 bases). Trimming stripped 3 bases from V and 7 bases from J, with 13 bases between. The V gene's germline CDR1 is LNHNV and CDR2 YYDKDF (reference sequence). CDR3 length: 14 amino acids. CDR3 nucleotides: TGTGCCACCAGCAGGGGACTGACATTCCAGCCCCAGCATTTT. It is translated as CATSRGLTFQPQHF.

The V and J genes are TRBV30 and TRBJ2-6, with 7 bases aligning to TRBD2. The CDR3 sequence is 14 residues long. Germline CDR1 GTSNPN, CDR2 SVGIG (reference sequence). V gave up 7 bases and J gave up 2 bases; unmatched junction bases: 5. CDR3 sequence reads: CASASGPGANVLTF. CDR3 DNA sequence: TGTGCCTCTGCTAGCGGTCCTGGGGCCAACGTCCTGACTTTC.

The V gene is TRBV6-6, the J gene TRBJ1-5, with TRBD1 as a possible D gene (6 bases). Germline V gives CDR1 MNHNY, CDR2 SVGAGI (reference sequence). V was shortened by 5 bases and J by 3 bases, with 23 bases between the two germline ends. This CDR3 spans 18 amino acids. The CDR3 protein is CASSLTVTGDRNNQPQHF. The CDR3 region has the DNA TGTGCCAGCAGTCTAACCGTTACCGGAGACAGGAACAATCAGCCCCAGCATTTT.

The chain employs TRBV28 and TRBJ2-7; D is undetermined. The CDR3 covers 13 residues. Germline V lookup: CDR1 MDHEN, CDR2 SYDVKM. V was clipped by 1 base and J by 3 bases, with 7 bases between them. The CDR3 protein is CASSLSDFYEQYF. CDR3 nucleotide sequence: TGTGCCAGCAGTTTATCCGACTTCTACGAGCAGTACTTC. The whole variable domain, remainder taken from reference TRBV28 and TRBJ2-7, is DVKVTQSSRYLVKRTGEKVFLECVQDMDHENMFWYRQDPGLGLRLIYFSYDVKMKEKGDIPEGYSVSREKKERFSLILESASTNQTSMYLCASSLSDFYEQYFGPGTRLTVT.